What follows describes a single T cell receptor (beta chain). The data belong to a study of Ad26.COV2.S vaccination and SARS-CoV-2 variants. As to treatment: some 20 received Ad26.COV2.S at low or high dose, single or two shots; about 5 received placebo; per-sample allocation not given. Repertoires come from day 63 after the first vaccine or placebo injection. Profiled with immunoSEQ multiplex PCR; TCRdb holds only in-frame clones, not every one. The sample shows hundreds of thousands of clones, 70% to 90% of them seen only once. The origin of this receptor is a person aged 18-65 years who received the Ad26.COV2.S COVID-19 vaccine or a placebo. The sample in question was peripheral blood, obtained in a trial of Ad26.COV2.S vaccine versus placebo.

The CDR3 bases are TGTGCCAGCAGTGAAGGGCCCCAATCCCGCTACGAGCAGTACTTC. It codes for CASSEGPQSRYEQYF. The rearrangement links TRBV6-1 to TRBJ2-7; D ambiguous. The CDR3 is 15 amino acids. The V gene's germline CDR1 is MNHNS and CDR2 SASEGT. Trimming removed 1 base from V and 3 bases from J, with 13 bases in between.